This T cell receptor (beta chain) appears in the sequencing data of a study of cytomegalovirus exposure and HLA in healthy donors. The PCR used 60 Vbeta and 13 Jbeta primers. Produced via immunoSEQ multiplex PCR; TCRdb's table is partial and in-frame only. The sample lists some 96,000 clones, roughly 79% occurring once. For this clone: Its antigen remains unknown.

The CDR3 runs 14 residues. Germline values: CDR1 KGHSH, CDR2 LQKENI. The trim removed 0 bases at V and 7 bases at J, leaving 5 bases unmatched. Regarding the study as a whole: Upon later analysis, HLA-associated TCR beta chains proved more clonally expanded than other, equally common chains.

This chain connects TRBV18 to TRBJ2-7, with 8 bases identical to TRBD2. What was sequenced was PBMCs. This clonotype was obtained from a man aged 35-49 years in good health and CMV-seronegative. The CDR3 protein is CASSPPSGIGEQYF. The CDR3 DNA is TGTGCCAGCTCACCACCTAGCGGGATTGGGGAGCAGTACTTC.